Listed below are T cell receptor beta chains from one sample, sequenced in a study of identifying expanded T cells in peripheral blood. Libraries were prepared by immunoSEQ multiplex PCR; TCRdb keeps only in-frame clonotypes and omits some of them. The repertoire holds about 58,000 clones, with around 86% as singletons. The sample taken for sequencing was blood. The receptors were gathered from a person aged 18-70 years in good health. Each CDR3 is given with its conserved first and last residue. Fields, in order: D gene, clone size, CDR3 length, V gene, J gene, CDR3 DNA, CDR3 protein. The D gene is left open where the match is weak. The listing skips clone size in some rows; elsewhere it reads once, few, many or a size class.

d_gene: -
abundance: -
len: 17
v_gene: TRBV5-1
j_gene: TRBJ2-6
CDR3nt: TGCGCCAGCAAGGCCGGGACAACGAGCTCTGGGGCCAACGTCCTGACTTTC
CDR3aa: CASKAGTTSSGANVLTF

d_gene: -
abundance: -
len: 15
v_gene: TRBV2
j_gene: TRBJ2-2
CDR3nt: TGTGCCAGCAGTTACATCGGATTGGACACCGGGGAGCTGTTTTTT
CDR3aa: CASSYIGLDTGELFF

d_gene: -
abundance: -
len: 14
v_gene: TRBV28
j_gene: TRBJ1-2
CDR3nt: TGTGCCAGCAGTTTATCTGGGACCCCTCTTGGCTACACCTTC
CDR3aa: CASSLSGTPLGYTF

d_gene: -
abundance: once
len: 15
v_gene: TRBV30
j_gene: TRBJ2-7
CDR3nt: TGTGCCTGGAGTGAGGTCAGATCCATAACATACGAGCAGTACTTC
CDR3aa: CAWSEVRSITYEQYF

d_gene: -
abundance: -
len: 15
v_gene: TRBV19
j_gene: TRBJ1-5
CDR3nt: TGTGCCAGTAGTAACCGGGACGGAGTCAATCAGCCCCAGCATTTT
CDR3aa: CASSNRDGVNQPQHF

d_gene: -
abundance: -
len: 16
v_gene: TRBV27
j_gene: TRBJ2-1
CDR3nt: TGTGCCAGCAGAACTTCAGACGTAAAGTCGGGCAATGAGCAGTTCTTC
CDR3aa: CASRTSDVKSGNEQFF

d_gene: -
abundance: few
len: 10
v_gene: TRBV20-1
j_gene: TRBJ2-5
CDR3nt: TGCAGTGCTGTTGGGGAGACCCAGTACTTC
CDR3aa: CSAVGETQYF

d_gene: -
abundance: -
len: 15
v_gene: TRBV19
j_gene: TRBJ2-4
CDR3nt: TGTGCCAGGCGACAGGGAGGGCCTTTCAAAAACATTCAGTACTTC
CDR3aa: CARRQGGPFKNIQYF

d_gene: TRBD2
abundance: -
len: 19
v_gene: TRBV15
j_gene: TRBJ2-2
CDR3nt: TGTGCCACCAGCTCAGCCGGGACTAGAGACCCTCCCTACACCGGGGAGCTGTTTTTT
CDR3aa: CATSSAGTRDPPYTGELFF

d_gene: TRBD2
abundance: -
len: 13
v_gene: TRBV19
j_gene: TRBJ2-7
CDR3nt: TGTGCCAGTAGTAAAACTAGCGGCTACGAGCAGTACTTC
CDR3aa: CASSKTSGYEQYF

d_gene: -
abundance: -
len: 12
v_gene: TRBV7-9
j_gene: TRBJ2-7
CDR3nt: TGTGCCAGCAGCTTATTTTCCGACGAGCAGTACTTC
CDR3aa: CASSLFSDEQYF

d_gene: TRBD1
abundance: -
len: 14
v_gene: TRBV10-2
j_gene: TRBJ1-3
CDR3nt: TGCGCCAGCAGAGACAGGGGCTCTGGAAACACCATATATTTT
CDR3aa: CASRDRGSGNTIYF

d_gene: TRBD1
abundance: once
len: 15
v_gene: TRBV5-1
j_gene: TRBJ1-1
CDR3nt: TGCGCCAGCAGCTTGGGCGGGACAGGGGCCACTGAAGCTTTCTTT
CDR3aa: CASSLGGTGATEAFF

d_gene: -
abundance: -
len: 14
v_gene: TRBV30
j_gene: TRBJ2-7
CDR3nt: TGTGCCTGGAGTCATAGTCAGGTTTCCTACGAGCAGTACTTC
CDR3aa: CAWSHSQVSYEQYF

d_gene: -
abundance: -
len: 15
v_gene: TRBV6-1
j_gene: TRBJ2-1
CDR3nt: TGTGCCAGCAGTGAATGGCAGGGCACCTACAATGAGCAGTTCTTC
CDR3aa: CASSEWQGTYNEQFF

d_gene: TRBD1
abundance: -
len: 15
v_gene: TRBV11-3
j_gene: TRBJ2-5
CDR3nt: TGTGCCAGCAGCTCGACCTTCGACAGGGAAGAGACCCAGTACTTC
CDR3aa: CASSSTFDREETQYF

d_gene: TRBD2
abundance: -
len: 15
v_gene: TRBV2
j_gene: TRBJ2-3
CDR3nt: TGTGCCAGCAGTCGAACTAGCGGGAGTGCAGATACGCAGTATTTT
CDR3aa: CASSRTSGSADTQYF

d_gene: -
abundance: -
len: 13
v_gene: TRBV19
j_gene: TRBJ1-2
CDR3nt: TGTGCCAGTTCACCGGGACTGACCTATGGCTACACCTTC
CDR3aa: CASSPGLTYGYTF

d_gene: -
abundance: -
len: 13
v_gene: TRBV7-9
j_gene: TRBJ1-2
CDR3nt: TGTGCCAGCAGCCCGCCGCAGGGATATGGCTACACCTTC
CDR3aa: CASSPPQGYGYTF

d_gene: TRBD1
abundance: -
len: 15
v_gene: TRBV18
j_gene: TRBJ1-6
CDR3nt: TGTGCCAGCTCACCAATAAGACAGGGCAATTCACCCCTCCACTTT
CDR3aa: CASSPIRQGNSPLHF

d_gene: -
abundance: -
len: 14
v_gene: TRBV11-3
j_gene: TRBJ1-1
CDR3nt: TGTGCCAGCAGCTTAGCCGGACCGAACACTGAAGCTTTCTTT
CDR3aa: CASSLAGPNTEAFF

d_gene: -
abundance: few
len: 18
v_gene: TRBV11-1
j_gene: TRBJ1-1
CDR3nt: TGTGCCAGCAGCCTACACACGGGAAACCCGAAAACCAAACCTGAAGCTTTCTTT
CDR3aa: CASSLHTGNPKTKPEAFF

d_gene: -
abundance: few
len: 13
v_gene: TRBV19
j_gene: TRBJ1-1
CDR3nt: TGTGCCAGTAATTACAAAAGGAACACTGAAGCTTTCTTT
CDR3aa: CASNYKRNTEAFF

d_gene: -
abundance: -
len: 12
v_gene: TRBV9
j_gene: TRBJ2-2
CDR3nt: TGTGCCAGCAGCGTAGCGGACGGGGAGCTGTTTTTT
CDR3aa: CASSVADGELFF

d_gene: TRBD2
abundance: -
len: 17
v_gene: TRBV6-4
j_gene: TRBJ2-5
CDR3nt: TGTGCCAGCAGTGACTCGAAAAGCGGGGGGGTACAAGAGACCCAGTACTTC
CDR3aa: CASSDSKSGGVQETQYF

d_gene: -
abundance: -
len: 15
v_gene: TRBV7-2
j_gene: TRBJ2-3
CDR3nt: TGTGCCAGCAGCACCGGGGGACAGAAACTAGATACGCAGTATTTT
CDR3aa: CASSTGGQKLDTQYF

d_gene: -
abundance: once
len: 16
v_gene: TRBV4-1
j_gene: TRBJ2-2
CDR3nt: TGCGCCAGCAGCCAAGATTTAGGGCCAAACACCGGGGAGCTGTTTTTT
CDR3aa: CASSQDLGPNTGELFF

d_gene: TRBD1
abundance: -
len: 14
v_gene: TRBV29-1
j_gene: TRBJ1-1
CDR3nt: TGCAGCGTTGAATCTGGGACAGGATCGCCTGAAGCTTTCTTT
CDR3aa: CSVESGTGSPEAFF

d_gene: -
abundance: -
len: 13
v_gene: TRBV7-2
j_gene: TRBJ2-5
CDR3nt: TGTGCCAGCAGCTTCCGACTCACAGAGACCCAGTACTTC
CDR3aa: CASSFRLTETQYF

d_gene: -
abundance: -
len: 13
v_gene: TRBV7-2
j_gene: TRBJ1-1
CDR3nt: TGTGCCAGCAGCTCCGACGGATATACTGAAGCTTTCTTT
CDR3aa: CASSSDGYTEAFF

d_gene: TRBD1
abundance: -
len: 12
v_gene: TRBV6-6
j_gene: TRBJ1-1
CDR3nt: TGTGCCAGCAGTTCCGGGACAGGAAGAGCTTTCTTT
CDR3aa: CASSSGTGRAFF

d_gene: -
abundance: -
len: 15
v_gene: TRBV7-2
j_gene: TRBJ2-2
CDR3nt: TGTGCCAGCAGCCCTCGGACAGCTGTCACCGGGGAGCTGTTTTTT
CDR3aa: CASSPRTAVTGELFF

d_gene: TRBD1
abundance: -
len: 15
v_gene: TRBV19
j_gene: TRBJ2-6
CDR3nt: TGTGCCAGCCGGACAGGGTGGTCTGGGGCCAACGTCCTGACTTTC
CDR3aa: CASRTGWSGANVLTF

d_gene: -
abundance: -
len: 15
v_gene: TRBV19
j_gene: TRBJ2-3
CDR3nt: TGTGCCAGTAGTACCGCCGGCGTTCGGGTGGATACGCAGTATTTT
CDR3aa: CASSTAGVRVDTQYF

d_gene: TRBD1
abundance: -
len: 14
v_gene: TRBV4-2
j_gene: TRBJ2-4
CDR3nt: TGTGCCAGCAGCCGGGCTGGGACAGCAAACATTCAGTACTTC
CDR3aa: CASSRAGTANIQYF

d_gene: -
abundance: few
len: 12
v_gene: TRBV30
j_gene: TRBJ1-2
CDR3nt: TGTGCCTGGAGTGCGGGGAACCGCGGCTACACCTTC
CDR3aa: CAWSAGNRGYTF

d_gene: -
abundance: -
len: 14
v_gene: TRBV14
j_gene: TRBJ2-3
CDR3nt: TGTGCCAGCAGCCAAGAAGCTCGCGGGGCAACGCAGTATTTT
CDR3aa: CASSQEARGATQYF

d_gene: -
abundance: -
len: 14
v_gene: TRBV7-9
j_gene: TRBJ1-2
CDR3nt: TGTGCCAGCAGCGGAGCCGGGAACAACTATGGCTACACCTTC
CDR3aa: CASSGAGNNYGYTF

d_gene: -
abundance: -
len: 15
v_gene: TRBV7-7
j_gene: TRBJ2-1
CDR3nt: TGTGCCAGCAGCCCCTTACAGGGGGGGAACAATGAGCAGTTCTTC
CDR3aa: CASSPLQGGNNEQFF

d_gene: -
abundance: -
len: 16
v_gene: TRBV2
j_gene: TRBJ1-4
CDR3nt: TGTGCCAGCAGTGACCCAGAAAGTGCAACTAATGAAAAACTGTTTTTT
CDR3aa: CASSDPESATNEKLFF

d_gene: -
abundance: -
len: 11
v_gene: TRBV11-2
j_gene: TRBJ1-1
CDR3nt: TGTGCCAGCAGCTTAGGAAGGGAAGCTTTCTTT
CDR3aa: CASSLGREAFF

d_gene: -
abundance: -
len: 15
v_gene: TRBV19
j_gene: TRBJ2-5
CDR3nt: TGTGCCAGTAGTGTCGGGGGCGGGAGCCAAGAGACCCAGTACTTC
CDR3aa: CASSVGGGSQETQYF

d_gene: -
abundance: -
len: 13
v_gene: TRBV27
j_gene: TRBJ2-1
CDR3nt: TGTGCCAGCAGTTGGACAGTTGGGAATGAGCAGTTCTTC
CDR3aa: CASSWTVGNEQFF

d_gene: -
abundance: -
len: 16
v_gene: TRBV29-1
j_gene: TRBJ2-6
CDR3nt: TGCAGCGTTGAAGATCGGGCGAGCTCTGGGGCCAACGTCCTGACTTTC
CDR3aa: CSVEDRASSGANVLTF

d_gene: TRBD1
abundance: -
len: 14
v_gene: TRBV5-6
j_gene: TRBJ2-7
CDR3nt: TGTGCCAGCAGCACCGGGACAGGGTCCTACGAGCAGTACTTC
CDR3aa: CASSTGTGSYEQYF

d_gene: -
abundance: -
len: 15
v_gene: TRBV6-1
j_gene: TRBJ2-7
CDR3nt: TGTGCCAGCAGAACCACCCCGGACGGAGCCTACGAGCAGTACTTC
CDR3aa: CASRTTPDGAYEQYF

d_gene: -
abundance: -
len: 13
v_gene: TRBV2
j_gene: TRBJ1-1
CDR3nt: TGTGCCAGCAGTGGAGAACTGAACACTGAAGCTTTCTTT
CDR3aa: CASSGELNTEAFF

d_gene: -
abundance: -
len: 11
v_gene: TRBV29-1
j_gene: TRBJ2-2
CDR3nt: TGCAGCGTTGAAGACACCGGGGAGCTGTTTTTT
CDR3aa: CSVEDTGELFF

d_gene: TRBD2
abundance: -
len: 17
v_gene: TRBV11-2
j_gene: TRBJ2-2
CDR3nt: TGTGCCAGCAGCTCCCGGGGAGCGGGGGGGCCAGGCGGGGAGCTGTTTTTT
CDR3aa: CASSSRGAGGPGGELFF

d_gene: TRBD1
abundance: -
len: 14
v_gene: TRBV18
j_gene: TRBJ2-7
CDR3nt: TGTGCCAGCTCACCTAGAGGACAGGGGTACGAGCAGTACTTC
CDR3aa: CASSPRGQGYEQYF

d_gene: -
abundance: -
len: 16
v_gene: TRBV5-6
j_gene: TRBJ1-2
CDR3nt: TGTGCCAGCAGCTTGTCTTCAGGCCGCCTGGGCTATGGCTACACCTTC
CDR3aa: CASSLSSGRLGYGYTF